The clone carrying this T cell receptor (beta chain) was seen a few times. As yet, its antigen is unknown. This specimen comes from a study of T-cell memory formation after mild COVID-19. Notes on the study in general: Pre-infection memory contained some responding clones, which suggested that cross-reactive memory had joined. The main location of contracting CD4+ clones was CM and EM, and that of contracting CD8+ clones was EMRA. Confirmation of SARS-CoV-2 specificity was lacking for second-wave clones peaking day 37.

A 5'RACE reaction primed in the constant segment made cDNA libraries of TCR alpha and TCR beta, and these carried sample barcodes and UMIs. In TCRdb, the 5' RACE reads were re-called with MiXCR into one record per CDR3 protein. The repertoire has roughly 500,000 distinct CDR3 sequences, over 20% of them found once; the top ten carry 12%. CDR3 length: 15 residues. V lost 5 bases and J lost 8; bases outside the gene matches: 11. Specimen: PBMCs or a T cell subset sorted from them (not recorded which). The clonotype was recovered from an adult woman who had mild COVID-19 (a few samples of this study predate the infection). Cell type and time point are not known. The chain joins TRBV12-3 or TRBV12-4 to TRBJ1-4; 7 bases fit TRBD1. CDR3 sequence (DNA): TGTGCCAGCAGTGCTAGACAGGGTCGGAGCGAAAAACTGTTTTTT. The encoded protein is CASSARQGRSEKLFF.